The entry that follows covers one TCR beta chain sequence. Its specificity is not known. The sample comes from a study of T cell responses to AZD1222 COVID-19 vaccine. Study observations and caveats: Baseline antibody screening turned up just a handful of seropositive AZD1222 recipients.

Assay used: immunoSEQ multiplex PCR; TCRdb lists only in-frame clones, some missing. Seen here are fewer than 150,000 clones, roughly nine tenths observed once, and the top ten hold about 9.4%. The CDR3 is 15 residues long. The ends lost 4 bases at V and 0 bases at J; junction bases unmatched: 2. CDR1 and CDR2 (germline): SGHNT, YYREEE (reference sequence). This clonotype was sampled from an adult who received the AZD1222 COVID-19 vaccine. This material consisted of peripheral blood, taken 28 days after the second AZD1222 dose. V and J are TRBV5-4 and TRBJ1-4, with TRBD1 matching 8 bases. The CDR3 bases are TGTGCCAGCAGCCGGACAGGGACAACTAATGAAAAACTGTTTTTT. As protein: CASSRTGTTNEKLFF.